One sample yielded the 18 T cell receptor beta chains listed below, sequenced in a study of blood T cell repertoires in COVID-19. Generated by immunoSEQ multiplex PCR, the TCRdb table keeps only in-frame clones and is missing some. Here the sample spans 490,000 or so clones, 88% being singletons. The specimen was PBMCs or T cells enriched from blood (not recorded which). The source of these receptors is a woman aged 55-75 years who had recovered from COVID-19.

The CDR3 bases are TGTGCCAGCAGTTTAGGGCAGGGAAACACCATATATTTT. Its translation is CASSLGQGNTIYF. The rearrangement joins TRBV28 to TRBJ1-3, with no clear D. Trimming left V 2 bases short and J 4 bases short, with 6 bases between. The CDR3 has 13 amino acids. The germline V gene encodes CDR1 MDHEN and CDR2 SYDVKM. Drawing the rest from reference TRBV28 and TRBJ1-3, the complete variable domain is DVKVTQSSRYLVKRTGEKVFLECVQDMDHENMFWYRQDPGLGLRLIYFSYDVKMKEKGDIPEGYSVSREKKERFSLILESASTNQTSMYLCASSLGQGNTIYFGEGSWLTVV.

The chain combines TRBV20-1 with TRBJ1-2, with D possibly being TRBD1 (5 bases). This CDR3 is built from 14 residues. V lost 3 bases, J lost 4 bases, and 15 bases lay in between. Germline CDR1 is DFQATT and CDR2 is SNEGSKA (reference sequence). The CDR3 here is CSASATTGSYGYTF. In DNA form, the CDR3 reads TGCAGTGCTAGTGCAACCACAGGTTCCTATGGCTACACCTTC.

This sequence joins TRBV6-1 and TRBJ2-5, with D tentatively TRBD2 (7 bases). Looked up from germline, CDR1 is MNHNS and CDR2 is SASEGT. The V end lost 2 bases, the J end lost 5 bases, and 9 bases lay between the germline ends. CDR3 length: 13 residues. The CDR3 loop is CASSERGAETQYF. Written as DNA, the CDR3 is TGTGCCAGCAGTGAACGGGGGGCTGAGACCCAGTACTTC.

V and J are TRBV6-5 and TRBJ1-6; no clear D. V was clipped by 1 base and J by 5 bases, with 12 bases between them. This CDR3 spans 16 amino acids. The germline V gene has CDR1 MNHEY and CDR2 SVGAGI. CDR3 in amino acids: CASSYYLREDNSPLHF. The CDR3 DNA reads TGTGCCAGCAGTTACTATCTGCGGGAGGATAATTCACCCCTCCACTTT.

The CDR3 sequence is CASSELFAYNEQFF. CDR3 coding DNA: TGTGCCAGCAGCGAGCTATTTGCTTACAATGAGCAGTTCTTC. The J gene is TRBJ2-1, the V gene TRBV7-2, with unresolved D. V lost 5 bases and J 4 bases, leaving 12 bases between the germline ends. This CDR3 is 14 amino acids long. The germline V gene has CDR1 SGHTA and CDR2 FQGNSA.

Notes on this clone: Other DNA sequences of this sample code for an identical CDR3. The J gene is TRBJ1-2, the V gene TRBV5-6; the D is unclear. The CDR3 is 12 residues long. In germline, CDR1 is SGHDT, CDR2 YYEEEE. V lost 1 base and J 5 bases, leaving 6 bases between the germline ends. The chain's CDR3 is CASSLTDYGYTF. The CDR3 DNA is TGTGCCAGCAGCTTGACAGATTATGGCTACACCTTC.

The chain is built from TRBV10-3 and TRBJ2-3, with D perhaps matching TRBD1 (5 bases). V was cut by 0 bases and J by 2 bases, with 9 bases left in between. From germline, CDR1 is ENHRY and CDR2 SYGVKD. The CDR3 consists of 15 residues. CDR3 residues: CAISESMDNTDTQYF. The CDR3 nucleotides read TGTGCCATCAGTGAGTCGATGGACAACACAGATACGCAGTATTTT.

The CDR3 nucleotides are TGTGCCACCAGTGATTTGTACGCGCTAGCGGGGCACAATGAGCAGTTCTTC. Its translation is CATSDLYALAGHNEQFF. The gene calls are TRBV24-1 and TRBJ2-1; 9 bases line up with TRBD2. CDR1 is KGHDR, CDR2 SFDVKD, per germline. Losses at the gene ends were 0 bases for V and 5 bases for J; bases not matched to a gene: 7. The CDR3 has 17 residues.

CDR3: CASSLSLGFGYTF. CDR3 nucleotides: TGCGCCAGCAGCTTGAGTCTTGGCTTCGGCTACACCTTC. The rearrangement links TRBV5-1 to TRBJ1-2; D is unclear. The CDR3 totals 13 residues. Germline CDR1 SGHRS, CDR2 YFSETQ. Trimming shortened V by 1 base and J by 8 bases, and 12 bases separated the two germline ends.

The chain recombines TRBV24-1 with TRBJ2-3; 11 nucleotides match TRBD1. V shed 7 bases, J shed 4 bases, and the junction held 6 bases outside the gene matches. The V gene's germline CDR1 is KGHDR and CDR2 SFDVKD. CDR3 length: 15 amino acids. In nucleotides, the CDR3 is TGTGCCACCAGCCAAGGGACAGGGGGATCAGATACGCAGTATTTT. It specifies CATSQGTGGSDTQYF.

CDR3: CASSHSDSANQPQHF. CDR3 nucleotides: TGTGCCAGCAGCCACTCGGACAGTGCCAATCAGCCCCAGCATTTT. V gene TRBV4-2 combines with J gene TRBJ1-5; D is perhaps TRBD1 (6 bases). The CDR3 spans 15 residues. V dropped 3 bases and J dropped 3 bases, with 12 bases sitting between them. Germline lookup yields CDR1 LGHNA and CDR2 YNFKEQ.

The table lists this clone with a count of one. This rearrangement joins TRBV3-1 (or the pseudogene TRBV3-2) to TRBJ1-2; TRBD1 matches at 11 bases. This CDR3 contains 15 residues. Germline V gene data show CDR1 as LGHDT and CDR2 as YNNKEL (reference sequence). The V and J ends lost 1 base and 7 bases, in that order; junction bases with no gene match: 5. In nucleotides, the CDR3 is TGTGCCAGCAGCCAAGCAGGACAGGGGGCGCGTGGCTACACCTTC. Translation: CASSQAGQGARGYTF.

The rearrangement uses TRBV7-8 and TRBJ2-2; TRBD2 is a possible D gene (5 bases). Trimming stripped 6 bases from V and 5 bases from J, with 13 bases between. The CDR3 contains 14 residues. Germline V gene sequence: CDR1 SGHVS, CDR2 FQNEAQ. Here the CDR3 DNA reads TGTGCCAGCAGTACCGAGGGTCGAACCGGGGAGCTGTTTTTT. Its protein product is CASSTEGRTGELFF.

This clone turned up a few times. This sample includes further DNA sequences coding for the same CDR3. The chain uses TRBV3-1 (or the pseudogene TRBV3-2) and TRBJ1-3, with 7 bases that match TRBD1. The CDR3 consists of 15 residues. CDR1 and CDR2 (germline): LGHDT, YNNKEL (reference sequence). J gave up 0 bases and V 4 bases, and 3 bases lay outside the gene matches. For the CDR3, the DNA is TGTGCCAGCAGCCGGGGACAGATCTCTGGAAACACCATATATTTT. Its protein is CASSRGQISGNTIYF.

V usage is TRBV5-4 and J usage is TRBJ2-3; 7 positions match TRBD1. Germline CDR1 SGHNT, CDR2 YYREEE (reference sequence). The junction had 7 bases not matched to a gene; V was cut back by 2 bases and J by 4 bases. The CDR3 totals 15 residues. The CDR3 DNA sequence: TGTGCCAGCAGCTTCACAGGGGACCGGGCAGATACGCAGTATTTT. Translation: CASSFTGDRADTQYF.

This chain joins TRBV19 and TRBJ2-7; no clear D gene. Germline V CDR1 and CDR2: LNHDA, SQIVND (reference sequence). The CDR3 spans 14 residues. V was trimmed by 0 bases and J by 3 bases, leaving 9 bases between them. CDR3 nucleotides: TGTGCCAGTAGTATAGATGTGGGCGACTACGAGCAGTACTTC. Protein: CASSIDVGDYEQYF.

The rearrangement joins TRBV5-1 to TRBJ2-7, with TRBD1 as a possible D gene (5 bases). CDR1 and CDR2 (germline): SGHRS, YFSETQ. The CDR3 contains 14 residues. With 4 bases removed from V and 0 bases from J, the gap between germline ends came to 11 bases. The CDR3 DNA is TGCGCCAGCAGCGTCCGACAGTTCTCCTACGAGCAGTACTTC. Protein sequence: CASSVRQFSYEQYF.

V and J are TRBV7-2 and TRBJ1-2; D may be TRBD1 (6 bases). Trimming cost V 6 bases and J 2 bases, with 10 bases left between them. The CDR3 has 13 amino acids. Germline-derived CDR1 and CDR2 are SGHTA and FQGNSA. The CDR3 spells CASRWDTNYGYTF. The CDR3, as DNA: TGTGCCAGCAGGTGGGACACCAACTATGGCTACACCTTC.